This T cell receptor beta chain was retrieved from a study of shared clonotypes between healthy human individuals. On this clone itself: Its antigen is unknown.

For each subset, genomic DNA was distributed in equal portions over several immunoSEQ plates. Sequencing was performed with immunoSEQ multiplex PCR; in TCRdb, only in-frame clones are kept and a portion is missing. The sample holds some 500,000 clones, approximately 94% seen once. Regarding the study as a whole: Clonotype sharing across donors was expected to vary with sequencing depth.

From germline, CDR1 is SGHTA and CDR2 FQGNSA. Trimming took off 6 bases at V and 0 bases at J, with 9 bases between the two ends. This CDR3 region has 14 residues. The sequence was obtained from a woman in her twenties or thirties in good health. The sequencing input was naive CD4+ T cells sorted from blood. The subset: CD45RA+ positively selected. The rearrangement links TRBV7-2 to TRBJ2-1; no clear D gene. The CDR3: CASRAFSSYNEQFF. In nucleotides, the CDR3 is TGTGCCAGCAGGGCGTTTAGCTCCTACAATGAGCAGTTCTTC.